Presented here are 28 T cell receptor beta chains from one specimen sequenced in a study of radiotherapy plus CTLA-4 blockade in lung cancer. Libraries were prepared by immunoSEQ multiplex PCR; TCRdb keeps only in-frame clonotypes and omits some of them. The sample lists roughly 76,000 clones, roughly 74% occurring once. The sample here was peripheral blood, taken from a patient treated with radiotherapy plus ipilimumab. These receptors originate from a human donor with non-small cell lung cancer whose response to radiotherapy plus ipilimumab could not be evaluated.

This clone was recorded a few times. As DNA, the CDR3 is TGTGCCAGCAGTGAAAGACAGGGATCAAACACCATATATTTT. It specifies CASSERQGSNTIYF. This rearrangement joins TRBV2 to TRBJ1-3; TRBD1 aligns across 7 bases. This CDR3 has 14 amino acids. Trimming cost V 2 bases and J 6 bases; bases outside gene matches: 4. From germline, CDR1 is SNHLY and CDR2 FYNNEI.

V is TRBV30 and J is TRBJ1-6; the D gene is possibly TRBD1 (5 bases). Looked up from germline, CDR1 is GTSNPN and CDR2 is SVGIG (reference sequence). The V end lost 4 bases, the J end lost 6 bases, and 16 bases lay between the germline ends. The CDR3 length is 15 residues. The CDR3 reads CAWTMGRGSNSPLHF. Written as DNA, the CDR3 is TGTGCCTGGACCATGGGTCGGGGGTCTAATTCACCCCTCCACTTT.

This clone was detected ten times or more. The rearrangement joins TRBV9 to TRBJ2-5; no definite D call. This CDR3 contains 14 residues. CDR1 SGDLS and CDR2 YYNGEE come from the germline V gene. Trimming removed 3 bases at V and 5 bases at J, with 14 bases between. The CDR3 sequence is CASSAQTQAETQYF. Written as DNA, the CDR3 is TGTGCCAGCAGCGCACAGACGCAGGCCGAGACCCAGTACTTC.

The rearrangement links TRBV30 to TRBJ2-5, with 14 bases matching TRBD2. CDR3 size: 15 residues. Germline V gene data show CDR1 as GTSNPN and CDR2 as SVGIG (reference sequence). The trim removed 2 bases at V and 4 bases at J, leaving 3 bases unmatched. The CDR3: CAWSRLAGGVETQYF. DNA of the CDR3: TGTGCCTGGAGTCGACTAGCGGGAGGGGTAGAGACCCAGTACTTC.

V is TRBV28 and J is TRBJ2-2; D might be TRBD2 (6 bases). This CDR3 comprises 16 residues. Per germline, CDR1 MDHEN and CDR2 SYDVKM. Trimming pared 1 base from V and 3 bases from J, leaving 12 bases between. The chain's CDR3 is CASSLFWRVDTGELFF. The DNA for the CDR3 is TGTGCCAGCAGTTTATTCTGGAGGGTCGACACCGGGGAGCTGTTTTTT.

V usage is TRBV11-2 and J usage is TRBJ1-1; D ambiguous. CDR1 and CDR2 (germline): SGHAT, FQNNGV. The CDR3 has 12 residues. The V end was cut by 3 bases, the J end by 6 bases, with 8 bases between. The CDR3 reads CASSFQESEAFF. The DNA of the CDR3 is TGTGCCAGCAGCTTTCAGGAATCTGAAGCTTTCTTT.

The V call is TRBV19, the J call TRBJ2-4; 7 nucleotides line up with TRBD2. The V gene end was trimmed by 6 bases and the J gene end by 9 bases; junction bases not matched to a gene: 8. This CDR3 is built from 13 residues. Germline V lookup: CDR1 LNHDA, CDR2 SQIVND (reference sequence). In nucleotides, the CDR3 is TGTGCCAGTAGAGGGTCGGGGGGTTCCATTCAGTACTTC. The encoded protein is CASRGSGGSIQYF.

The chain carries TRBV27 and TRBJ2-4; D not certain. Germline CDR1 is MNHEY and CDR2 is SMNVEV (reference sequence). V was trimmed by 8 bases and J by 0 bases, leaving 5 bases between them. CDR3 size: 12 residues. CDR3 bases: TGTGCCAGCTTTCTAGCCAAAAACATTCAGTACTTC. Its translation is CASFLAKNIQYF.

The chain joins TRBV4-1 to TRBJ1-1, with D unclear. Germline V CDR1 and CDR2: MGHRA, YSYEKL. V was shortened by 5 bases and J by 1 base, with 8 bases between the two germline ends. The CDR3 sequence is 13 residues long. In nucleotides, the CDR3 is TGCGCCAGCAGCAAGGCAGGGAACACTGAAGCTTTCTTT. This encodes CASSKAGNTEAFF.

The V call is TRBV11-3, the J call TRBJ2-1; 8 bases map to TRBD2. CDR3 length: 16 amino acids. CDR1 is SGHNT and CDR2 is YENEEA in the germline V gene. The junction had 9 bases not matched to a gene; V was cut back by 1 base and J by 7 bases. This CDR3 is CASSLVAGGTGNEQFF. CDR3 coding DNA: TGTGCCAGCAGCTTAGTTGCGGGAGGAACGGGGAATGAGCAGTTCTTC.

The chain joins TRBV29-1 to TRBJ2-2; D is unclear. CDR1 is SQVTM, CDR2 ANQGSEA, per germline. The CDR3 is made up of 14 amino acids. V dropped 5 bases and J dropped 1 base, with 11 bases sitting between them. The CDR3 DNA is TGCAGCGTTTCCGACACTGTGAACACCGGGGAGCTGTTTTTT. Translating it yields CSVSDTVNTGELFF.

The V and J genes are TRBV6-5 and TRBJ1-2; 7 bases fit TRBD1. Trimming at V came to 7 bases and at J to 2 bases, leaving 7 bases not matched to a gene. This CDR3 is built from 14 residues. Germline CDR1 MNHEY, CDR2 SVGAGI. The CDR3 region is CASTPLGQNYGYTF. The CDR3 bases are TGTGCCAGCACCCCCCTGGGACAGAACTATGGCTACACCTTC.

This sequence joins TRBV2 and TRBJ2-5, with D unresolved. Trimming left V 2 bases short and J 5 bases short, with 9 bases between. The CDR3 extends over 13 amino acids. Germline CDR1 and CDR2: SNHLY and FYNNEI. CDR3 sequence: CASSEMRKETQYF. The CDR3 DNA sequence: TGTGCCAGCAGTGAAATGCGAAAGGAGACCCAGTACTTC.

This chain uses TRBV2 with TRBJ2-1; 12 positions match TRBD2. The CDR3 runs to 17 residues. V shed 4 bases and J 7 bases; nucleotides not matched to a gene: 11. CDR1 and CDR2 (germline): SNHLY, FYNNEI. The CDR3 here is CASSGGRLAGEWNEQFF. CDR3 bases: TGTGCCAGCAGTGGCGGAAGACTAGCGGGAGAATGGAATGAGCAGTTCTTC.

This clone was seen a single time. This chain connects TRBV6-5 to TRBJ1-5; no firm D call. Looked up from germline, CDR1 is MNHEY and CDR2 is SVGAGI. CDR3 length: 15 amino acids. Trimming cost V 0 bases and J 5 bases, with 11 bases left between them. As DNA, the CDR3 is TGTGCCAGCAGTTACTCGATTACGGGTGATCAGCCCCAGCATTTT. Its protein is CASSYSITGDQPQHF.

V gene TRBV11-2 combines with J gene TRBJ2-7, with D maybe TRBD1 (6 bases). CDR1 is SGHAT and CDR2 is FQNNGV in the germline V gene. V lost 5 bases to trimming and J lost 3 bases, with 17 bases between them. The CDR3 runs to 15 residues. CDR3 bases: TGTGCCAGCAGCCGTATCAGGGGAGCGCGCTACGAGCAGTACTTC. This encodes CASSRIRGARYEQYF.

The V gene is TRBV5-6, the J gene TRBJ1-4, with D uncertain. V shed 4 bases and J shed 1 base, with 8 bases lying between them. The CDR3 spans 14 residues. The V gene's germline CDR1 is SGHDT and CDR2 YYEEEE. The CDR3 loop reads CASSRGETNEKLFF. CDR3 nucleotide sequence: TGTGCCAGCAGCCGGGGAGAAACTAATGAAAAACTGTTTTTT. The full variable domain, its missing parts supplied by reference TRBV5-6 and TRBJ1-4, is DAGVTQSPTHLIKTRGQQVTLRCSPKSGHDTVSWYQQALGQGPQFIFQYYEEEERQRGNFPDRFSGHQFPNYSSELNVNALLLGDSALYLCASSRGETNEKLFFGSGTQLSVL.

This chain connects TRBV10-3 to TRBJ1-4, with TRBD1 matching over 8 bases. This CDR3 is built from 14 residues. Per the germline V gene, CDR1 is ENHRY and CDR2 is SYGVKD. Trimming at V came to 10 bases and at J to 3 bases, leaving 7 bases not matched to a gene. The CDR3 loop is CATQGTGANEKLFF. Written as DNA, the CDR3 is TGTGCCACACAAGGGACAGGTGCTAATGAAAAACTGTTTTTT.

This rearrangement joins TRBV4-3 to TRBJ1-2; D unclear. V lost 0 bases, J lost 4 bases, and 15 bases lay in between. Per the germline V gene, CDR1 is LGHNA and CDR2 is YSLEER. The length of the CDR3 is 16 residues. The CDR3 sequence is CASSQETDNRGYGYTF. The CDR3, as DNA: TGCGCCAGCAGCCAAGAAACGGATAACCGGGGCTATGGCTACACCTTC.

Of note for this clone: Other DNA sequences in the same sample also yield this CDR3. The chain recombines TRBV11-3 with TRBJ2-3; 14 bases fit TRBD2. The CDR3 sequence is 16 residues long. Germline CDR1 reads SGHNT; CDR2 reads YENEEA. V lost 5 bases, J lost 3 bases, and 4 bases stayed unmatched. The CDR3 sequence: CASSPGTSGRTDTQYF. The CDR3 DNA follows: TGTGCCAGCAGCCCTGGGACTAGCGGGAGAACAGATACGCAGTATTTT.

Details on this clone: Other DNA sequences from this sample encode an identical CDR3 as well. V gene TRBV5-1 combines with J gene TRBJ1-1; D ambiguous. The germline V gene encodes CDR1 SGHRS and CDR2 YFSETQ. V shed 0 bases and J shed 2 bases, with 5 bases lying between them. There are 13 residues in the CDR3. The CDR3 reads CASSLVSNTEAFF. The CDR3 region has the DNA TGCGCCAGCAGCTTGGTCAGTAACACTGAAGCTTTCTTT.

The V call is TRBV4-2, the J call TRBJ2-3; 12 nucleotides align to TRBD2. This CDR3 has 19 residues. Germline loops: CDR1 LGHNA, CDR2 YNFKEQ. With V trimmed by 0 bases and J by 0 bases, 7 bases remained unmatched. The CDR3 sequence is CASSQDVPTSGGSTDTQYF. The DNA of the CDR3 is TGTGCCAGCAGCCAAGACGTTCCGACTAGCGGGGGAAGCACAGATACGCAGTATTTT.

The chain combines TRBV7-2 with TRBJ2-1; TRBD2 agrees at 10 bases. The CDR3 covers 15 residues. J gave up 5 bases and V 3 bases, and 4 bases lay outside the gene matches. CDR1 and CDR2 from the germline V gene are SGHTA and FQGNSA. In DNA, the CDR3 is TGTGCCAGCAGCTTGGGGGGACTAGCGAACAATGAGCAGTTCTTC. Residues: CASSLGGLANNEQFF. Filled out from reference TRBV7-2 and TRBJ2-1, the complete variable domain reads GAGVSQSPSNKVTEKGKDVELRCDPISGHTALYWYRQSLGQGLEFLIYFQGNSAPDKSGLPSDRFSAERTGGSVSTLTIQRTQQEDSAVYLCASSLGGLANNEQFFGPGTRLTVL.

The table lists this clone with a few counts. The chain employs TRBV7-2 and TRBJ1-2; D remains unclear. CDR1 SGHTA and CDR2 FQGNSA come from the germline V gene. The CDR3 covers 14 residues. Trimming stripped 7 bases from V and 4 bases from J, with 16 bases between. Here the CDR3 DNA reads TGTGCCAGCACCCTGGTAAAGAGTTCCTATGGCTACACCTTC. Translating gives CASTLVKSSYGYTF.

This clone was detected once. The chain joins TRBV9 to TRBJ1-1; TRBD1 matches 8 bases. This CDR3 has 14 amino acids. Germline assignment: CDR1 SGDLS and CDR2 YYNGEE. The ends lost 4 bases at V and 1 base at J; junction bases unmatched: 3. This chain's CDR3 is CASSSGQGNTEAFF. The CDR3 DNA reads TGTGCCAGCAGCTCTGGACAGGGGAACACTGAAGCTTTCTTT.

CDR3 protein: CASSKWGLSGRGNTGELFF. CDR3 sequence (DNA): TGTGCCAGCAGCAAATGGGGTCTCTCGGGGAGGGGGAACACCGGGGAGCTGTTTTTT. The V and J genes are TRBV21-1 and TRBJ2-2; TRBD2 is the table's D call, not checked against the DNA. TRBV21-1 is noted as a pseudogene. The CDR3 extends over 19 amino acids.

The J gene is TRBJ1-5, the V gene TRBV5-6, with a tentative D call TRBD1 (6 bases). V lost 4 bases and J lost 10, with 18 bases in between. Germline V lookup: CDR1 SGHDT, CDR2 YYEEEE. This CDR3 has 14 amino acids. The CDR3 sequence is CASSAGQPTGPQHF. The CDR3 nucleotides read TGTGCCAGCAGCGCTGGACAGCCCACGGGACCCCAGCATTTT.

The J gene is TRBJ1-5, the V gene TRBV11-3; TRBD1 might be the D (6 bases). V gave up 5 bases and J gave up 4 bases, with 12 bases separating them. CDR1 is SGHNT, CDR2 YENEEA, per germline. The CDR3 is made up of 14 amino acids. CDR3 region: CASSGEGGNQPQHF. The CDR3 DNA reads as TGTGCCAGCAGCGGCGAAGGGGGAAATCAGCCCCAGCATTTT.